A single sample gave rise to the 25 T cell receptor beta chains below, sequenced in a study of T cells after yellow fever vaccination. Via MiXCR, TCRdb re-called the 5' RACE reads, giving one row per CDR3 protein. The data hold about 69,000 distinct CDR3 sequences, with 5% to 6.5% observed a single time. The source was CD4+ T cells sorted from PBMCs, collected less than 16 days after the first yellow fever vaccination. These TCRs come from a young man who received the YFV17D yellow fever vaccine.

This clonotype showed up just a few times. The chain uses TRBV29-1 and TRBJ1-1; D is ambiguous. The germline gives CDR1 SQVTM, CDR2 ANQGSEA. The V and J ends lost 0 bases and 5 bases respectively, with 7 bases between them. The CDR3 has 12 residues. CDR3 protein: CSVEDRRTEAFF. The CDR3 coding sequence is TGCAGCGTTGAAGACCGGAGGACTGAAGCTTTCTTT.

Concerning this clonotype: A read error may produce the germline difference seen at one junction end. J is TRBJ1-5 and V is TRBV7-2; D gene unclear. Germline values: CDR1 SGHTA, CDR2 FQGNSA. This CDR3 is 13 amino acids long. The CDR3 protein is CASGLAPDQPQHF. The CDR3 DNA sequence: TGTGCCAGCGGCTTAGCGCCAGATCAGCCCCAGCATTTT.

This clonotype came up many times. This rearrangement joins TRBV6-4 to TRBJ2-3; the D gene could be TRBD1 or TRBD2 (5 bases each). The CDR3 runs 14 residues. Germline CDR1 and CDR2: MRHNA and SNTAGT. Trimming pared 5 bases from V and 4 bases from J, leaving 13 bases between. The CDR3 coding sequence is TGTGCCAGCAGTCTTGATCCGGGGCCAGATACGCAGTATTTT. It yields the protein CASSLDPGPDTQYF.

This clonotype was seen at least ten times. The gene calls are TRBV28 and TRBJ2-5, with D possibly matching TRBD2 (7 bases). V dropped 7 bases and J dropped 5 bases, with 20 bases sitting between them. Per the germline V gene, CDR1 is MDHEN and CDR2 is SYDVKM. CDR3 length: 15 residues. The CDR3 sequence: CASTPGGLRGETQYF. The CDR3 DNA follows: TGTGCCAGCACCCCGGGGGGCCTCCGGGGGGAGACCCAGTACTTC.

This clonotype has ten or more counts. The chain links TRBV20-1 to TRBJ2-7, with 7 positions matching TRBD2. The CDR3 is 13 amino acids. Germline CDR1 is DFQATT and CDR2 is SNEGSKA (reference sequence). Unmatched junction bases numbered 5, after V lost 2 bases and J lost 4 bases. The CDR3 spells CSARQGGWYEQYV. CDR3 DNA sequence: TGCAGTGCTAGACAGGGAGGGTGGTACGAGCAGTACGTC.

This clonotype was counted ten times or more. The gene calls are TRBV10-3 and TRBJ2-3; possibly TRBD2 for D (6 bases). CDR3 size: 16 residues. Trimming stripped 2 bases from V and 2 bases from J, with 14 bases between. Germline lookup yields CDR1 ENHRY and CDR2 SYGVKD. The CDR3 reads CAISEGREIATDTQYF. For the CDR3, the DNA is TGTGCCATCAGTGAGGGGCGGGAAATCGCCACAGATACGCAGTATTTT.

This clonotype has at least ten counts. The CDR3 here is CASSQTSGAYEQYV. The CDR3, as DNA: TGCGCCAGCAGCCAAACTAGCGGGGCATACGAGCAGTACGTC. The V gene is TRBV5-1, the J gene TRBJ2-7; 10 nucleotides match TRBD2. The CDR3 extends over 14 amino acids. Germline V gene data show CDR1 as SGHRS and CDR2 as YFSETQ. Trimming cost V 4 bases and J 4 bases; bases outside gene matches: 5.

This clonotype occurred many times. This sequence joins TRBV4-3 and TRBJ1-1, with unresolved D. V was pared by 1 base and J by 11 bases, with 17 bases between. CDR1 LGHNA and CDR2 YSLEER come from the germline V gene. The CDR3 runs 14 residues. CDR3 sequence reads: CASSQVPPTGGAFF. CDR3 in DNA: TGCGCCAGCAGCCAAGTCCCCCCCACCGGCGGGGCTTTCTTT.

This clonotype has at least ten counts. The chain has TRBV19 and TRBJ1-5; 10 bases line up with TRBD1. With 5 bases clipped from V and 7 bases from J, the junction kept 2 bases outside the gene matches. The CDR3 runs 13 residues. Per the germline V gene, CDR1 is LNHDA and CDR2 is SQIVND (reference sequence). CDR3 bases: TGTGCCAGTAGTTTGACAGGGGGCCAGCCCCAGCATTTT. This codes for CASSLTGGQPQHF.

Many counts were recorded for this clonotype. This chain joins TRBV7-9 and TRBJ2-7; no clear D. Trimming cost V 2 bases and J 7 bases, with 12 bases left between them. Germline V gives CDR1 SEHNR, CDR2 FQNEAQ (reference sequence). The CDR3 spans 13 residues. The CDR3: CASSLTLSREQYF. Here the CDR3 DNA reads TGTGCCAGCAGCTTAACTCTGAGTCGGGAGCAGTACTTC. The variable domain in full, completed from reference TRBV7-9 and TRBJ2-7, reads DTGVSQNPRHKITKRGQNVTFRCDPISEHNRLYWYRQTLGQGPEFLTYFQNEAQLEKSRLLSDRFSAERPKGSFSTLEIQRTEQGDSAMYLCASSLTLSREQYFGPGTRLTVT.

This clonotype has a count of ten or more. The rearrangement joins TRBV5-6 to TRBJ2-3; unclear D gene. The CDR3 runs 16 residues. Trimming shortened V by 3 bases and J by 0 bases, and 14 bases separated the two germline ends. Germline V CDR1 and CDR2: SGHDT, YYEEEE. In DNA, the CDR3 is TGTGCCAGCAGCTCCTATCTCGGTTATAGCACAGATACGCAGTATTTT. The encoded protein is CASSSYLGYSTDTQYF.

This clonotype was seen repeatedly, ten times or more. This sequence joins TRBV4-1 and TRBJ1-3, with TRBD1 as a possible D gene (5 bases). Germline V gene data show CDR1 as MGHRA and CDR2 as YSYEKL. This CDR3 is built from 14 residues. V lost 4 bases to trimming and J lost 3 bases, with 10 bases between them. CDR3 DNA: TGCGCCAGCAGCCCATGGGGCATTGGAAACACCATATATTTT. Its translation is CASSPWGIGNTIYF.

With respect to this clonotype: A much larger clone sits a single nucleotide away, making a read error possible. CDR3 residues: CAGSSRGAGGPDEQFF. The CDR3 DNA follows: TGTGCCGGCAGTAGCCGTGGGGCGGGGGGGCCCGATGAGCAGTTCTTC. The J gene is TRBJ2-1, the V gene TRBV2, with TRBD2 matching 9 bases. The V gene's germline CDR1 is SNHLY and CDR2 FYNNEI. This CDR3 contains 16 residues.

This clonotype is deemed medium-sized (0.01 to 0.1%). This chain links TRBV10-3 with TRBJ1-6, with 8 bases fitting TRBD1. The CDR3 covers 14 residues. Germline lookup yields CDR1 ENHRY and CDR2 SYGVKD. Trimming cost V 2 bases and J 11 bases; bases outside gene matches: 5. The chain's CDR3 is CAISEGQGRPPLHF. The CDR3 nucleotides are TGTGCCATCAGTGAGGGACAGGGAAGGCCACCCCTCCACTTT.

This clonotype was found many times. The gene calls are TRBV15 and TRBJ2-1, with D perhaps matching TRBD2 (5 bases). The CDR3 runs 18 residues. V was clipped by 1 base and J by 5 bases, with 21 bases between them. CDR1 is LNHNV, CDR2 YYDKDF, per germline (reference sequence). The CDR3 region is CATSRAILTSGTHNEQFF. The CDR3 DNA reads TGTGCCACCAGCAGAGCTATACTCACTTCGGGAACTCACAATGAGCAGTTCTTC. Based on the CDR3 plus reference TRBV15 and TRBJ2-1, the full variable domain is DAMVIQNPRYQVTQFGKPVTLSCSQTLNHNVMYWYQQKSSQAPKLLFHYYDKDFNNEADTPDNFQSRRPNTSFCFLDIRSPGLGDTAMYLCATSRAILTSGTHNEQFFGPGTRLTVL.

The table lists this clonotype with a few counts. The DNA of the CDR3 is TGTGCCAGCAGCGTAGGAGGTAGTGGAGAGACCCAGTACTTC. This translates into CASSVGGSGETQYF. The chain combines TRBV9 with TRBJ2-5; D remains ambiguous. This CDR3 is 14 amino acids long. Deletions cut 0 bases from V and 4 bases from J, with 10 bases between. Germline CDR1 SGDLS, CDR2 YYNGEE.

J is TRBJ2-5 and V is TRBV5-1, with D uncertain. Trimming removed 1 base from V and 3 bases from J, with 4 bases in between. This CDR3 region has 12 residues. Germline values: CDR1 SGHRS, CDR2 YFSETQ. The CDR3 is CASSLSEETQYF. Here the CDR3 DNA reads TGCGCCAGCAGCTTGAGCGAAGAGACCCAGTACTTC.

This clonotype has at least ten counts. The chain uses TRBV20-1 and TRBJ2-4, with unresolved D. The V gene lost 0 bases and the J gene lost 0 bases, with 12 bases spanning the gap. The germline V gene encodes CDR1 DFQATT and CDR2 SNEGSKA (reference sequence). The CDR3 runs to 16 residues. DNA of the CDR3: TGCAGTGCTAGAGATCCCATGTCGCTAGCCAAAAACATTCAGTACTTC. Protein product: CSARDPMSLAKNIQYF.

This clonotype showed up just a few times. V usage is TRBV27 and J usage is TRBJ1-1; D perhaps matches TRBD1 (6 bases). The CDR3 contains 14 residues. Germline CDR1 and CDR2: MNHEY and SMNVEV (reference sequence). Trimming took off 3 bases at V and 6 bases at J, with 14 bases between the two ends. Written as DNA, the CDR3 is TGTGCCAGCAGTTTTCATGACAGGATTGCTGAAGCTTTCTTT. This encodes CASSFHDRIAEAFF.

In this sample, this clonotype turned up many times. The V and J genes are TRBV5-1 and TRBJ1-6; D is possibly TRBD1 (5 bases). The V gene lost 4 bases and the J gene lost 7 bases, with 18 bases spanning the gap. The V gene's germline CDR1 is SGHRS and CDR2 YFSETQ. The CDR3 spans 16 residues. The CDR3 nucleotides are TGCGCCAGCAGCCTGACCTACGCCAGGGTGAATTCACCCCTCCACTTT. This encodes CASSLTYARVNSPLHF. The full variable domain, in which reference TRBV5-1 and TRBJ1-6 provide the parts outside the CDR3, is KAGVTQTPRYLIKTRGQQVTLSCSPISGHRSVSWYQQTPGQGLQFLFEYFSETQRNKGNFPGRFSGRQFSNSRSEMNVSTLELGDSALYLCASSLTYARVNSPLHFGNGTRLTVT.

The CDR3 DNA follows: TGTGCCAGCAGTCCGAGGACAGGGATTACAGATACGCAGTATTTT. Its translation is CASSPRTGITDTQYF. The rearrangement links TRBV28 to TRBJ2-3, with 8 positions matching TRBD1. There are 15 residues in the CDR3. The V and J ends lost 5 bases and 3 bases, in that order; junction bases with no gene match: 7. From germline, CDR1 is MDHEN and CDR2 SYDVKM.

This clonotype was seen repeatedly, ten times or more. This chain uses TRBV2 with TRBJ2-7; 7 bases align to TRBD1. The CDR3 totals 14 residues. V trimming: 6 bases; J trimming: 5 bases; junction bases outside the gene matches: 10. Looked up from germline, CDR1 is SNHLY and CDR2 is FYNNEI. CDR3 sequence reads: CASSLQGSFDEQYV. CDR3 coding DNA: TGTGCCAGCAGCTTACAGGGGAGCTTCGACGAGCAGTACGTC.

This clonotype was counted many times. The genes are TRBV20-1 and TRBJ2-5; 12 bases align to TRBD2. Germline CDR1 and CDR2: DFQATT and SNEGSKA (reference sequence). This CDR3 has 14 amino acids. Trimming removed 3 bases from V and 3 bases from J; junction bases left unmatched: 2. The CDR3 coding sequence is TGCAGTGCTAGGCCTAGCGGGGGGGAAGAGACCCAGTACTTC. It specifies CSARPSGGEETQYF.

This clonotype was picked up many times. CDR3 DNA: TGTGCCAGCAGTTTTCCCCACGGACAGGGGGTTGGGACTGAAGCTTTCTTT. Translation gives CASSFPHGQGVGTEAFF. The chain links TRBV12-3 or TRBV12-4 to TRBJ1-1; 10 bases are shared with TRBD1. The junction had 12 bases not matched to a gene; V was cut back by 3 bases and J by 5 bases. CDR3 length equals 17 residues.

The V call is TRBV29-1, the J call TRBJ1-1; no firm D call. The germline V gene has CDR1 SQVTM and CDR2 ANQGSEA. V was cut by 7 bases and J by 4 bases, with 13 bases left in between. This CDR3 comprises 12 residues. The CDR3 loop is CSARRPGTEAFF. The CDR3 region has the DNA TGCAGCGCCCGCCGACCAGGCACTGAAGCTTTCTTT.